What follows are 15 T cell receptor beta chains derived from one specimen sequenced in a study of blood T cell repertoires in COVID-19. Repertoires were generated with immunoSEQ multiplex PCR, while TCRdb's copy carries only in-frame clones and drops some. This table holds about 350,000 clones, about 88% found once. The sequenced material came from PBMCs or T cells enriched from blood (not recorded which). Receptors were obtained from a woman between 25 and 40 years old who had recovered from COVID-19.

This rearrangement joins TRBV19 to TRBJ2-1; 8 nucleotides match TRBD2. The V gene end was trimmed by 1 base and the J gene end by 6 bases; junction bases not matched to a gene: 5. Germline-derived CDR1 and CDR2 are LNHDA and SQIVND (reference sequence). CDR3 size: 15 residues. The CDR3 DNA reads as TGTGCCAGTAGTATAGTGGGACTAGGGATCAATGAGCAGTTCTTC. Encoded protein: CASSIVGLGINEQFF.

The CDR3 coding sequence is TGTGCCAGCAGTTCGGGGGACCCCTCTAACTATGGCTACACCTTC. Protein product: CASSSGDPSNYGYTF. V is TRBV28 and J is TRBJ1-2; the D gene is possibly TRBD1 (5 bases). The CDR3 contains 15 residues. Germline CDR1 reads MDHEN; CDR2 reads SYDVKM. V was clipped by 4 bases and J by 0 bases, with 12 bases between them.

The chain links TRBV28 to TRBJ1-2; TRBD1 matches at 12 bases. Germline V gene lookup returns CDR1 MDHEN and CDR2 SYDVKM. The CDR3 totals 16 residues. V gave up 5 bases and J gave up 1 base; unmatched junction bases: 5. The CDR3 is CASSAGQGAYNYGYTF. CDR3 sequence (DNA): TGTGCCAGCAGTGCGGGACAGGGGGCTTATAACTATGGCTACACCTTC.

The chain joins TRBV15 to TRBJ2-1, with 7 positions matching TRBD2. This CDR3 is 15 amino acids long. Germline loops: CDR1 LNHNV, CDR2 YYDKDF (reference sequence). V dropped 9 bases and J dropped 4; count of bases not matched to a gene: 12. The CDR3 loop is CATASGSGLYNEQFF. As DNA, the CDR3 is TGTGCCACAGCCTCCGGTAGCGGGTTGTACAATGAGCAGTTCTTC. The full variable domain, completed using reference TRBV15 and TRBJ2-1, is DAMVIQNPRYQVTQFGKPVTLSCSQTLNHNVMYWYQQKSSQAPKLLFHYYDKDFNNEADTPDNFQSRRPNTSFCFLDIRSPGLGDTAMYLCATASGSGLYNEQFFGPGTRLTVL.

V gene TRBV11-2 combines with J gene TRBJ1-1; D gene unclear. Germline CDR1 and CDR2: SGHAT and FQNNGV. V lost 5 bases and J 8 bases, leaving 9 bases between the germline ends. The CDR3 is made up of 11 amino acids. The CDR3 sequence is CASSPRSEAFF. CDR3 nucleotides: TGTGCCAGCAGCCCAAGGAGCGAAGCTTTCTTT. Together with reference TRBV11-2 and TRBJ1-1, the CDR3 gives the full variable domain: EAGVAQSPRYKIIEKRQSVAFWCNPISGHATLYWYQQILGQGPKLLIQFQNNGVVDDSQLPKDRFSAERLKGVDSTLKIQPAKLEDSAVYLCASSPRSEAFFGQGTRLTVV.

The rearrangement links TRBV6-1 to TRBJ2-7; 10 bases agree with TRBD1. Germline assignment: CDR1 MNHNS and CDR2 SASEGT. V lost 8 bases, J lost 5 bases, and 9 bases stayed unmatched. This CDR3 region has 14 residues. The CDR3 DNA is TGTGCCAGCGCCCCCGGGACAGGGGTGCACGAGCAGTACTTC. This codes for CASAPGTGVHEQYF.

This chain's CDR3 is CATSSRWPSNQPQHF. Here the CDR3 DNA reads TGTGCCACCAGCAGCAGATGGCCCAGCAATCAGCCCCAGCATTTT. The chain joins TRBV15 to TRBJ1-5; unclear D gene. This CDR3 region has 15 residues. Germline CDR1 and CDR2: LNHNV and YYDKDF (reference sequence). V was shortened by 3 bases and J by 1 base, with 10 bases between the two germline ends.

This chain connects TRBV12-5 to TRBJ1-1; 8 nucleotides match TRBD1. The V segment lost 1 base and the J segment 8 bases; nucleotides outside the gene matches: 3. The CDR3 has 13 residues. Germline V gives CDR1 LGHNT, CDR2 FRNRAP. The CDR3 DNA is TGTGCTAGTGGTTTGGGACAGGGGTCGGAAGCTTTCTTT. It translates to CASGLGQGSEAFF.

The chain links TRBV14 to TRBJ2-7; TRBD2 agrees at 9 bases. Germline V lookup: CDR1 SGHDN, CDR2 FVKESK. CDR3 size: 14 residues. The V segment lost 6 bases and the J segment 5 bases; nucleotides outside the gene matches: 8. CDR3 in amino acids: CASSRAGGLNEQYF. For the CDR3, the DNA is TGTGCCAGCAGTCGAGCGGGAGGCCTCAACGAGCAGTACTTC.

V is TRBV5-1 and J is TRBJ1-1; a possible D gene is TRBD1 (5 bases). Germline V gene data show CDR1 as SGHRS and CDR2 as YFSETQ. V was pared by 5 bases and J by 3 bases, with 11 bases between. The CDR3 is 13 amino acids. The CDR3 loop reads CASRYWGDTEAFF. In DNA, the CDR3 is TGCGCCAGCAGGTATTGGGGGGACACTGAAGCTTTCTTT.

This chain links TRBV28 with TRBJ2-3; 8 bases line up with TRBD2. Trimming at V came to 10 bases and at J to 5 bases, leaving 11 bases not matched to a gene. This CDR3 is built from 14 residues. CDR1 and CDR2 (germline): MDHEN, SYDVKM. Written as DNA, the CDR3 is TGTGCCACCCAAAAGTTAGCGGGAATAGATACGCAGTATTTT. The encoded protein is CATQKLAGIDTQYF. Variable domain in full (rest from reference TRBV28 and TRBJ2-3): DVKVTQSSRYLVKRTGEKVFLECVQDMDHENMFWYRQDPGLGLRLIYFSYDVKMKEKGDIPEGYSVSREKKERFSLILESASTNQTSMYLCATQKLAGIDTQYFGPGTRLTVL.

The genes are TRBV7-9 and TRBJ1-5; D uncertain. The CDR3 is made up of 12 amino acids. Germline V gives CDR1 SEHNR, CDR2 FQNEAQ (reference sequence). For the CDR3, the DNA is TGTGCGAGCGGAATCAGCGGTCAGCCCCAGCATTTT. Translation: CASGISGQPQHF.

V is TRBV11-2 and J is TRBJ2-7, with 8 bases matching TRBD1. Trimming cost V 6 bases and J 2 bases; bases outside gene matches: 15. CDR3 size: 17 residues. Germline V lookup: CDR1 SGHAT, CDR2 FQNNGV. The DNA of the CDR3 is TGTGCCAGCAGTCCGGGACAGGCCCTTTTGTCGCCCTACGAGCAGTACTTC. Encoded protein: CASSPGQALLSPYEQYF.

In its sample, this clone was seen a few times. Here the CDR3 reads CASSGGQGQTNEKLFF. DNA of the CDR3: TGTGCCAGCAGTGGGGGACAGGGTCAAACTAATGAAAAACTGTTTTTT. This chain joins TRBV6-1 and TRBJ1-4; 9 nucleotides line up with TRBD1. This CDR3 spans 16 amino acids. V gave up 4 bases and J gave up 1 base; unmatched junction bases: 4. Germline V lookup: CDR1 MNHNS, CDR2 SASEGT.

The V gene is TRBV11-3, the J gene TRBJ2-2, with D tentatively TRBD1 (6 bases). Germline CDR1 reads SGHNT; CDR2 reads YENEEA. With 5 bases removed from V and 4 bases from J, the gap between germline ends came to 14 bases. The CDR3 contains 15 residues. The DNA for the CDR3 is TGTGCCAGCAGCCCTCGGGGACACTCCACCGGGGAGCTGTTTTTT. This codes for CASSPRGHSTGELFF.